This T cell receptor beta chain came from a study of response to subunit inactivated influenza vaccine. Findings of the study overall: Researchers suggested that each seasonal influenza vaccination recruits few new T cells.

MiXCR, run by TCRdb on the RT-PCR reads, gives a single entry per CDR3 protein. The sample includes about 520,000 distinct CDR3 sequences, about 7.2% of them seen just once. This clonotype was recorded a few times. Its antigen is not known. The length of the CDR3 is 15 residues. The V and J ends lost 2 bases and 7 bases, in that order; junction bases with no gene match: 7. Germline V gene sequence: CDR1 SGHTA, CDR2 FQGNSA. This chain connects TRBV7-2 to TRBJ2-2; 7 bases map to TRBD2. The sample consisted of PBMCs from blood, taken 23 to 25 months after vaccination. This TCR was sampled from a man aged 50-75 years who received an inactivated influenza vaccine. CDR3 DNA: TGTGCCAGCAGCTTAAGCGTCTGGGAGGGCGGGGAGCTGTTTTTT. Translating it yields CASSLSVWEGGELFF.